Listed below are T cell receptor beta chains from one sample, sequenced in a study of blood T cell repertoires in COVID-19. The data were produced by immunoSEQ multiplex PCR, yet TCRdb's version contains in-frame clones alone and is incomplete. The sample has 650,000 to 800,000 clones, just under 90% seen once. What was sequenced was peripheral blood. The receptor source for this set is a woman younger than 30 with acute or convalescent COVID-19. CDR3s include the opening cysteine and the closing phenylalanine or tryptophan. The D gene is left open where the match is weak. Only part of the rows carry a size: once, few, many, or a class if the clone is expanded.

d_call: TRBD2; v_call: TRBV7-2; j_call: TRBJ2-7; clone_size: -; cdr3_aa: CASSLAGTSGDYEQYF
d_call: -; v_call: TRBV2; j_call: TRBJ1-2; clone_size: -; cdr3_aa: CASLAGSNYGYTF
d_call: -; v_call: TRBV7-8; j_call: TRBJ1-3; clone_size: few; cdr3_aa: CASRARAGNTIYF
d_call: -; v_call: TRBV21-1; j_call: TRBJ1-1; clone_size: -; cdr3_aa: CASSTYRERLSTEAFF
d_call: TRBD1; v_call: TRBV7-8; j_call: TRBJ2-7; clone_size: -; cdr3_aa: CASSLTGGNYEQYF
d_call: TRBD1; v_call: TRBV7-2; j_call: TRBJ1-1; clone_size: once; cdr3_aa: CASSLGGQGWTEAFF
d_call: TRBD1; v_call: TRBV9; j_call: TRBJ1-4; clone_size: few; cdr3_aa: CASSGDRSEEKLFF
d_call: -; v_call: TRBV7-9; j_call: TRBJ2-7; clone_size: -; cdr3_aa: CASSLASFPLQYF
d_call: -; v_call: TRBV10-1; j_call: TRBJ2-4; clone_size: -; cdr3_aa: CASRLRDIQYF
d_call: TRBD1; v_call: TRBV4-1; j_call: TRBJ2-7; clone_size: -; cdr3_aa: CASSQKRRGQGQYF
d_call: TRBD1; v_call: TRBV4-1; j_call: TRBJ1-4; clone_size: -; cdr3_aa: CASSQEPGQGSEKLFF
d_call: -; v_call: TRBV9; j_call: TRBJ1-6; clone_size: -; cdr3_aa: CASTDDSLPHSPLHF
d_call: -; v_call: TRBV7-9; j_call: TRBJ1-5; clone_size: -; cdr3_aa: CASSSSGSNQPQHF
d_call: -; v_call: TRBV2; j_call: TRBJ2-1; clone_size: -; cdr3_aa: CASSRGRGAYNEQFF
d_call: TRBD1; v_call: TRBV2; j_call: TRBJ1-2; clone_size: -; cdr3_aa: CASSGPGQGDDGGYTF
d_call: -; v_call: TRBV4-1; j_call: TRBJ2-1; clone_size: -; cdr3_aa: CASSPIRDYNEQFF
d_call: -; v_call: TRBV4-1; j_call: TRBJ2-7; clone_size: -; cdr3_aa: CASSHSGGGQGLEQYF
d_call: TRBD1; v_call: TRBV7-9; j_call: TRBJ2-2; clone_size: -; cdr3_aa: CASSQRQGDTGELFF
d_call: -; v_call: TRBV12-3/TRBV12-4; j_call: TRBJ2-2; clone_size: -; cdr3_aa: CASTIKNTGELFF
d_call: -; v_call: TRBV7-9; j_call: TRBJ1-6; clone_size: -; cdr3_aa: CASTRDNSPLHF